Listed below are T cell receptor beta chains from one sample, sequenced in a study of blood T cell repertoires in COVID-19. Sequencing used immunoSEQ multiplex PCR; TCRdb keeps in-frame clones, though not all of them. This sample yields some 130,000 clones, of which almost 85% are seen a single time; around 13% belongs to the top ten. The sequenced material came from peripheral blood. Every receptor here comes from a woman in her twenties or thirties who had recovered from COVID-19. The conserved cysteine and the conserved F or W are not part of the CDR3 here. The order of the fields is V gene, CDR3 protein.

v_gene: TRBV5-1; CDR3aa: ASSLMGQRIAF
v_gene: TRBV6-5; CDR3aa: ASSYLDRVESYT
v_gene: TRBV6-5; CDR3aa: ASSYSRERAGELF
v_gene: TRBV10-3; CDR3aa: AIRAGGTEAF
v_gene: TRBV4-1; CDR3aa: ASSQETSGTYEQY
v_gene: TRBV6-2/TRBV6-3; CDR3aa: ASSGQGNTGELF
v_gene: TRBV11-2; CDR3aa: ASSAGGISGNEQF
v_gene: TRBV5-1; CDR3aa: ASSLESSLDEQF
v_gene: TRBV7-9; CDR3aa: ASSPRERSSYNEQF
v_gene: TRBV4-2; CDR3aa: ASSQGQGASYEQY
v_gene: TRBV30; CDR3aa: AWSPGRNTEAF
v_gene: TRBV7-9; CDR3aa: ASSLEQGLDYGYT
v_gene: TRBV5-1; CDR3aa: ASRGGETQY
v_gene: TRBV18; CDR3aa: ASSPPDRGFYEQY
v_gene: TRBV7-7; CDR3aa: ASSPGLAGAPTGTDTQY
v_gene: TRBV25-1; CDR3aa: ATTGTGGTEAF
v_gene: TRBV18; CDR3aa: ASSPPGSLLF
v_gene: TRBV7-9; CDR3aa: ASSLMEVAPYEQY
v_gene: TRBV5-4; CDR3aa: ASSMTSGGSGELF
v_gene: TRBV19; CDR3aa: ASISDRGLGYGYT
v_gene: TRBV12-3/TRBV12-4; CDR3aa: ASSSTENQPQH
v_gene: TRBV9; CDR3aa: ASSGPTGFGYT
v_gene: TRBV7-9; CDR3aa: ASSLDPPGYRGLKDEQF
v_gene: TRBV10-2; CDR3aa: ASSESRGNTQY
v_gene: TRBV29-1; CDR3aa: SVESRQGSGANVLT
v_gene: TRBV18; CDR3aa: ASSPGLADEQY
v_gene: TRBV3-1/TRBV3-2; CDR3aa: ASSPSTVQPQH
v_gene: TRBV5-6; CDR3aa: ASSLGVGGYNEQF
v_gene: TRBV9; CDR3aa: ASSVFPRPGQGASNYGYT
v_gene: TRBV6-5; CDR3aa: ASSRQGTYEQY
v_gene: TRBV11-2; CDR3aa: ASSLLGRSEAF
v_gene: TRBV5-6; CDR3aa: ASNPGQGAYEQY
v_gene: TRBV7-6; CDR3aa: ASSGRTGGNTEAF
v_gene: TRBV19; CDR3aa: ASTIAGGTDTQY
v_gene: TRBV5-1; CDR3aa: ASSKGLAGEADTQY
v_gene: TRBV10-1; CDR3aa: ASSPSGGENTGELF
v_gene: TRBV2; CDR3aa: ASSESDRNSPLH
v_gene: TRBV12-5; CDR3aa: ASGLVRTDVYGYT
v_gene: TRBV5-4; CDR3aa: ASSGPTNMNTEAF
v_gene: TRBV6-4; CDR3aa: ASSLWTGYNEQF
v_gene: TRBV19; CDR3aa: ASRNLRTGTQLAGDRHLNEQF
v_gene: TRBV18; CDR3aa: ASSQGQGVEGYT
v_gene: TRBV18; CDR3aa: ASSPPSGAREKLF
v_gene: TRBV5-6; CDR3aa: ASSFQGNYGYT
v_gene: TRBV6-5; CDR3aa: ASSSWDSSGNTIY
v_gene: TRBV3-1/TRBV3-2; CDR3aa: ASSQGLELAGGTPYNEQF
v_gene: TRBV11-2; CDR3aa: ASSLGDYGYT
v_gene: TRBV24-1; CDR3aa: ATSGVQTVKCFTYNEQF
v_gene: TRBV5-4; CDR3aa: ASSLSGSSYNSPLH
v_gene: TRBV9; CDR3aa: ASSGLAGSYNEQF
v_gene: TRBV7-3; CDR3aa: ASSQGQENSPLH
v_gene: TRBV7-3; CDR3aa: ASSSGLFPTDTQY
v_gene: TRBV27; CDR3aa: ASSFLDVNTEAF
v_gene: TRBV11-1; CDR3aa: ASSFSGRAYNEQF
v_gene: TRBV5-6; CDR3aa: ASSVQGLDNSPLH
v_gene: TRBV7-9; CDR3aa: ASSLRLAAYNEQF
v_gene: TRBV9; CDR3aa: ASSVADRAGFNEKLF